This T cell receptor (beta chain) appears in the sequencing data of a study of blood T cell repertoires in COVID-19. The data were produced by immunoSEQ multiplex PCR, yet TCRdb's version contains in-frame clones alone and is incomplete. The sample comprises around 300,000 clones, 75% to 90% of which are singletons, and about 5% rests with the top ten. Germline V gene lookup returns CDR1 SGHRS and CDR2 YFSETQ. The germline V and J ends were trimmed by 6 bases and 4 bases, with 19 bases remaining between them. This CDR3 is 15 amino acids long. The gene calls are TRBV5-1 and TRBJ1-1; possible D gene TRBD1, 6 bases. The source of this sequence is a man aged 30-40 years who had recovered from COVID-19. Specimen: PBMCs or T cells enriched from blood (not recorded which). CDR3 nucleotides: TGCGCCAGCACTGCTACGGGGGGCTTTGGCACTGAAGCTTTCTTT. Its protein product is CASTATGGFGTEAFF.